This TCR beta chain was identified during a study of monozygotic twins with inflammatory bowel disease. Using TCRalpha and TCRbeta cDNA, the researchers carried out two nested PCRs that lasted roughly 16 and 10 cycles. From its re-call of the 5' RACE reads, TCRdb lists each CDR3 protein once, without DNA. The listing records 150,000 to 200,000 distinct CDR3 sequences. Study outcomes and limitations: There were differing immunosuppressive treatments, which may have added variability to patient repertoires. IBD patients displayed reduced TCRbeta diversity (inverse Simpson) when set against healthy co-twins. No difference in repertoire similarity was seen between concordant and discordant twins, possibly because power was limited.

CDR3 length equals 15 residues. Concerning this clonotype itself: What it recognizes is unknown.

The receptor's source is a human donor with ulcerative colitis or Crohn's disease, or a healthy co-twin of an affected twin (not recorded which). This chain links TRBV12-3 or TRBV12-4 with TRBJ1-3; no DNA is available, so the TRBD1 call from TCRdb remains unchecked. Sequencing was carried out using blood. Here the CDR3 reads CASRKQGSSGNTIYF.